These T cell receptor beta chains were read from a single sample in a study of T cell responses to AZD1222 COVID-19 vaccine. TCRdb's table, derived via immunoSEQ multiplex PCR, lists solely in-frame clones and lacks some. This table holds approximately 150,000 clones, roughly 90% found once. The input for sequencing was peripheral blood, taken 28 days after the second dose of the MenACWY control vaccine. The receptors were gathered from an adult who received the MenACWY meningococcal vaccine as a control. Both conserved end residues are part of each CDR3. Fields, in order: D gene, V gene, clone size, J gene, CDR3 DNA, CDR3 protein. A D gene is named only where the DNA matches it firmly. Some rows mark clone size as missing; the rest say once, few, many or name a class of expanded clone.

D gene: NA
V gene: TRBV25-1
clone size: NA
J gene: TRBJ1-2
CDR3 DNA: TGTGCCAGTGAGGACGGTTTCGGCTATGGCTACACCTTC
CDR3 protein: CASEDGFGYGYTF

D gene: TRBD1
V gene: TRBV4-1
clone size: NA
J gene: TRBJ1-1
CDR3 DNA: TGCGCCAGCAGCCAACAGGGGGAGACTGAAGCTTTCTTT
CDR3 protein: CASSQQGETEAFF

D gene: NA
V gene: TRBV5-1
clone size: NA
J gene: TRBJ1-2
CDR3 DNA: TGCGCCAGCAGCTTGTTCGCGGGGTCCCCGTATGGCTACACCTTC
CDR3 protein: CASSLFAGSPYGYTF

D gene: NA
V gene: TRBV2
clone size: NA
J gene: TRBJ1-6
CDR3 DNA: TGTGCCAGCAGTGATGCCCTTAATTCACCCCTCCACTTT
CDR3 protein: CASSDALNSPLHF

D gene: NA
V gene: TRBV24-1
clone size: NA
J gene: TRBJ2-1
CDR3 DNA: TGTGCCACCAGTGATTTTAGACAGAAAGACCCCAATGAGCAGTTCTTC
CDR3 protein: CATSDFRQKDPNEQFF

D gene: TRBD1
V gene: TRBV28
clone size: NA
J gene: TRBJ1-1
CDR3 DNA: TGTGCCAGCGATCCCACGGCAGGGGGGAACACTGAAGCTTTCTTT
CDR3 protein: CASDPTAGGNTEAFF

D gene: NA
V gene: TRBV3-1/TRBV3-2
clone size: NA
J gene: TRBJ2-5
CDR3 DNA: TGTGCCAGCAGCCAAGATCTCCCTATGGTAACCCGACTGGAGACCCAGTACTTC
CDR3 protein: CASSQDLPMVTRLETQYF

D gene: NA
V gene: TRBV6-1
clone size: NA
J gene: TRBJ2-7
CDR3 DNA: TGTGCCAGCAGTGAAGCCTCAGGGCAGATATACGAGCAGTACTTC
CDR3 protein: CASSEASGQIYEQYF

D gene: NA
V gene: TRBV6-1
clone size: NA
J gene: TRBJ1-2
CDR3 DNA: TGTGCCAGCAGTGTAGCGACAGGTCGGGCTAACTATGGCTACACCTTC
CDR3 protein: CASSVATGRANYGYTF

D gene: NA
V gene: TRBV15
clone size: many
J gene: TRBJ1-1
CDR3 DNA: TGTGCCACCAGCAGAGGCGGGGGGCTCGTGAGCACTGAAGCTTTCTTT
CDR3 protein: CATSRGGGLVSTEAFF

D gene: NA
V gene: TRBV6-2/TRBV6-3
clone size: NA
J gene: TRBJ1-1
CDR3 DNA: TGTGCCAGCAGCCTTTTCTTCTTGAACACTGAAGCTTTCTTT
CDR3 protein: CASSLFFLNTEAFF

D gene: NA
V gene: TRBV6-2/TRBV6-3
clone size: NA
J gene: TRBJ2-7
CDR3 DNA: TGTGCCAGCAGCCGGACACCCCACGAGCAGTACTTC
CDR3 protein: CASSRTPHEQYF

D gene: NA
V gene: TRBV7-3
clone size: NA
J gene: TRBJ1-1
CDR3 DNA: TGTGCCAGCAGCTTAACGAGGGAGATGAACACTGAAGCTTTCTTT
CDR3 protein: CASSLTREMNTEAFF

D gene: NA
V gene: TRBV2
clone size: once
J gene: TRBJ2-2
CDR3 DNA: TGTGCCAGCATACTCCGGACAGCGAACACCGGGGAGCTGTTTTTT
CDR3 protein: CASILRTANTGELFF

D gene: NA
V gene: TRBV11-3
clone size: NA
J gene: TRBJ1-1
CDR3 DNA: TGTGCCAGCAGCTTAACGGTGGGTGAAGCTTTCTTT
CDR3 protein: CASSLTVGEAFF

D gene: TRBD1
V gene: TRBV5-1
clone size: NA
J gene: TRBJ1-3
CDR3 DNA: TGCGCCAGCAGCCCGAGGACAGGGGGATCTGGAAACACCATATATTTT
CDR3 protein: CASSPRTGGSGNTIYF

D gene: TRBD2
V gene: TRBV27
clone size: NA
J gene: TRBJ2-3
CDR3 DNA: TGTGCCAGCGGCCGGGGGGGAGAAACAGATACGCAGTATTTT
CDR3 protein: CASGRGGETDTQYF

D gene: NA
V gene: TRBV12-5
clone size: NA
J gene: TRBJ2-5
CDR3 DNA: TGTGCTAGTGGTTTTCTAGGGACCCAGTACTTC
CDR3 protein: CASGFLGTQYF

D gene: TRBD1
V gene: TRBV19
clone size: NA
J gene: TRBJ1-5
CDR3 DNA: TGTGCCAGTAGCCCCTTGTCTGGGACAGGGATTGTCGATCAGCCCCAGCATTTT
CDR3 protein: CASSPLSGTGIVDQPQHF

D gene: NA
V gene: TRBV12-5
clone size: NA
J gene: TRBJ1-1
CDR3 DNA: TGTGCTAGTGGGCGGGGGGGTGAAGCTTTCTTT
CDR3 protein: CASGRGGEAFF

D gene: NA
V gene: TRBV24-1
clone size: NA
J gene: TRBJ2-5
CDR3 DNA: TGTGCCACCAGTGACCCTCGTGGGGTAGAGACCCAGTACTTC
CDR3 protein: CATSDPRGVETQYF

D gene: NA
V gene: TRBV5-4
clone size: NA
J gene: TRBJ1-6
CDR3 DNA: TGTGCCAGCAGCTTCGGGGTTGGCAATTCACCCCTCCACTTT
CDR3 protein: CASSFGVGNSPLHF

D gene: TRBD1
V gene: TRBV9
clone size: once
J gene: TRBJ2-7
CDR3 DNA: TGTGCCAGCAGCCGGGACAGAGCCTACGAGCAGTACTTC
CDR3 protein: CASSRDRAYEQYF

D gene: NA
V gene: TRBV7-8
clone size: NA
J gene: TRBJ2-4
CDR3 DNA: TGTGCCAGCAGCCAGCGCGGCATTCAGTACTTC
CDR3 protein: CASSQRGIQYF

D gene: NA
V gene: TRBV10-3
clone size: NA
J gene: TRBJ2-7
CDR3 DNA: TGTGCCATCAGGACACCGGCCGAGCAGTACTTC
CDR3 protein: CAIRTPAEQYF

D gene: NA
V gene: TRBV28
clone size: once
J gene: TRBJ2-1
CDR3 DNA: TGTGCCAGCAGTCTGACAGGTACCAACAATGAGCAGTTCTTC
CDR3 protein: CASSLTGTNNEQFF

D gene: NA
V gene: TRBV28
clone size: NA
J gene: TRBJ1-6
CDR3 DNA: TGTGCCAGCAGCAGACTTGAATCACCCCTCCACTTT
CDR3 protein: CASSRLESPLHF

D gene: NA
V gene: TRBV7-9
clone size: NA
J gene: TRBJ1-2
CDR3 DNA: TGTGCCAGCAGCTTGTCACATGGCTACACCTTC
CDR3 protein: CASSLSHGYTF

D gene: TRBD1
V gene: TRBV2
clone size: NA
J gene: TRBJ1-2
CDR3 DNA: TGTGCCAGCACTCTGGACAGGGTAGGGATAAACTATGGCTACACCTTC
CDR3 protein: CASTLDRVGINYGYTF

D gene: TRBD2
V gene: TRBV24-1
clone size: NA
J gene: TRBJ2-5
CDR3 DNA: TGTGCCACCAGTGACTCCCTCAAAAACTCGCGGGAGGGCCGTGAGACCCAGTACTTC
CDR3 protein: CATSDSLKNSREGRETQYF